Listed here are 5 T cell receptor beta chains from one sample, sequenced in a study of read filtering for tumor transcriptome and immune sequencing. This library used roughly 430 ng RNA and molecular barcoded adaptors spanning alpha/delta and beta/gamma chains. One entry per CDR3 protein, called by TCRdb with MiXCR from the reads. This repertoire shows tens of thousands of distinct CDR3 sequences, 20% to 25% found once; its top ten account for roughly a sixth. Input material: a population of CD138-negative cells sorted from bone marrow. These receptor sequences come from a donor older than 35 with multiple myeloma.

This clonotype was observed many times. V gene TRBV12-3 or TRBV12-4 combines with J gene TRBJ1-1, with D possibly matching TRBD1 (6 bases). The CDR3 is 16 residues long. Trimming took 6 bases from V and 5 from J, leaving 22 bases between them. DNA for the CDR3: TGTGCCAGCAGCCTCGACAGGATAGAGGAAAGGACTGAAGCTTTCTTT. Translating it yields CASSLDRIEERTEAFF.

This clonotype was found many times. The V and J genes are TRBV28 and TRBJ2-1; D is perhaps TRBD2 (5 bases). Germline V gene sequence: CDR1 MDHEN, CDR2 SYDVKM. Trimming took off 2 bases at V and 4 bases at J, with 9 bases between the two ends. The CDR3 loop spans 14 amino acids. In DNA form, the CDR3 reads TGTGCCAGCAGTTTAAAGTCGGGGTACAATGAGCAGTTCTTC. As protein: CASSLKSGYNEQFF.

This clonotype was recorded at least ten times. The chain couples TRBV20-1 to TRBJ2-5; D perhaps matches TRBD2 (6 bases). The CDR3 covers 14 residues. CDR1 is DFQATT, CDR2 SNEGSKA, per germline (reference sequence). Trimming pared 6 bases from V and 2 bases from J, leaving 16 bases between. DNA for the CDR3: TGCAGTGCCCGGGACTCAATTGTTCAAGAGACCCAGTACTTC. It encodes CSARDSIVQETQYF.

This clonotype appeared many times. The chain combines TRBV29-1 with TRBJ1-1; TRBD1 aligns across 10 bases. CDR1 SQVTM and CDR2 ANQGSEA come from the germline V gene. The CDR3 has 14 amino acids. The trim removed 6 bases at V and 5 bases at J, leaving 9 bases unmatched. The DNA of the CDR3 is TGCAGCGTGGGGGACAGGGGCCGGAGGACTGAAGCTTTCTTT. It specifies CSVGDRGRRTEAFF.

This clonotype came up many times. The V and J genes are TRBV28 and TRBJ1-5; D may be TRBD1 (5 bases). The CDR3 has 13 residues. V shed 5 bases and J shed 10 bases, with 15 bases lying between them. Germline V gene data show CDR1 as MDHEN and CDR2 as SYDVKM. The CDR3 region has the DNA TGTGCCAGCAGTCCGACAGATAAGGGACCCCAGCATTTT. Its protein product is CASSPTDKGPQHF.